These 22 T cell receptor beta chains share one sample of origin, sequenced in a study of blood T cell repertoires in COVID-19. Libraries were prepared by immunoSEQ multiplex PCR; TCRdb keeps only in-frame clonotypes and omits some of them. This repertoire shows over 45,000 clones, approximately 80% found once; its top ten account for 50% to 75%. The sample was peripheral blood. The receptor source for this set is a man aged 65 to 85 with acute or convalescent COVID-19.

This chain connects TRBV27 to TRBJ1-4; D uncertain. Per the germline V gene, CDR1 is MNHEY and CDR2 is SMNVEV (reference sequence). CDR3 length: 15 amino acids. Trimming pared 4 bases from V and 8 bases from J, leaving 17 bases between. The chain's CDR3 is CASSSELAVGEKLFF. CDR3 DNA sequence: TGTGCCAGCAGTTCGGAATTAGCGGTTGGGGAAAAACTGTTTTTT.

The J gene is TRBJ2-4, the V gene TRBV11-2; D is ambiguous. Trimming removed 1 base from V and 0 bases from J, with 10 bases in between. CDR1 and CDR2 (germline): SGHAT, FQNNGV. The CDR3 consists of 16 residues. The CDR3 sequence is CASSLGHSRAKNIQYF. CDR3 in DNA: TGTGCCAGCAGCTTAGGCCACTCGAGAGCCAAAAACATTCAGTACTTC.

This clone was picked up a small number of times. This chain uses TRBV19 with TRBJ2-1; D is possibly TRBD2 (5 bases). Germline V gene data show CDR1 as LNHDA and CDR2 as SQIVND (reference sequence). The V end was cut by 7 bases, the J end by 2 bases, with 15 bases between. The length of the CDR3 is 15 residues. CDR3 sequence (DNA): TGTGCCAGTATCGGAGGAGGATCACCCTACAATGAGCAGTTCTTC. It yields the protein CASIGGGSPYNEQFF.

This clone has more than one count but fewer than ten. The J gene is TRBJ1-6, the V gene TRBV9; D is unresolved. V lost 0 bases and J lost 1, with 8 bases in between. This CDR3 has 16 amino acids. From germline, CDR1 is SGDLS and CDR2 YYNGEE. CDR3 coding DNA: TGTGCCAGCAGCGTAGGCGTTCATTCCTATAATTCACCCCTCCACTTT. Translating gives CASSVGVHSYNSPLHF.

The chain carries TRBV10-3 and TRBJ2-3, with a tentative D call TRBD2 (7 bases). The CDR3 contains 17 residues. V lost 2 bases, J lost 0 bases, and 15 bases lay in between. Germline values: CDR1 ENHRY, CDR2 SYGVKD. The CDR3 loop is CAISETLAGASTDTQYF. Here the CDR3 DNA reads TGTGCCATCAGTGAGACCTTGGCGGGGGCGAGCACAGATACGCAGTATTTT.

This rearrangement joins TRBV27 to TRBJ2-5, with D tentatively TRBD2 (5 bases). CDR1 and CDR2 from the germline V gene are MNHEY and SMNVEV (reference sequence). The CDR3 is 14 amino acids. V was cut by 3 bases and J by 4 bases, with 12 bases left in between. This CDR3 is CASSFTGNGETQYF. The CDR3 nucleotides read TGTGCCAGCAGTTTCACGGGGAATGGAGAGACCCAGTACTTC.

The rearrangement joins TRBV27 to TRBJ2-7; 11 nucleotides match TRBD1. The CDR3 contains 16 residues. The V gene's germline CDR1 is MNHEY and CDR2 SMNVEV (reference sequence). Trimming took 4 bases from V and 2 from J; bases not matched to a gene: 7. The CDR3 nucleotides are TGTGCCAGCAGTTCCCTCCGGGACAGGGGGACCTACGAGCAGTACTTC. Amino acid sequence: CASSSLRDRGTYEQYF.

The chain links TRBV5-6 to TRBJ2-3; D perhaps matches TRBD2 (6 bases). From germline, CDR1 is SGHDT and CDR2 YYEEEE. This CDR3 has 16 amino acids. The germline V and J ends were trimmed by 0 bases and 0 bases, with 11 bases remaining between them. The CDR3 DNA follows: TGTGCCAGCAGCTTGGTCGGGGGATTTAGCACAGATACGCAGTATTTT. Amino acids: CASSLVGGFSTDTQYF.

In the case of this clone: The missing conserved phenylalanine or tryptophan at the end of this CDR3 makes a read error likely. The DNA is left out, because the CDR3 cannot be placed on it with certainty; the CDR3 is given as TCRdb lists it. The chain combines TRBV28 with TRBJ2-7; the table's D call of TRBD1 was not tested on the DNA. The germline CDR1 and CDR2 sequences are MDHEN and SYDVKM. The CDR3 is made up of 13 amino acids, end residues included. This CDR3 reads CASSPLDRGPELI.

This clone was counted a few times. In DNA form, the CDR3 reads TGTGCCAGCAGCCACCTAGCGTCCAATGAGCAGTTCTTC. This translates into CASSHLASNEQFF. This chain connects TRBV7-6 to TRBJ2-1, with D maybe TRBD2 (6 bases). Between the trimmed V and J ends, which lost 5 bases and 6 bases, there was a span of 11 bases. CDR3 length equals 13 residues. CDR1 is SGHVS, CDR2 FNYEAQ, per germline.

This chain links TRBV6-5 with TRBJ2-3; D remains unclear. Trimming shortened V by 2 bases and J by 4 bases, and 10 bases separated the two germline ends. This CDR3 contains 14 residues. CDR1 is MNHEY, CDR2 SVGAGI, per germline. CDR3 DNA sequence: TGTGCCAGCAGTTACCCCCACCAGGCAGATACGCAGTATTTT. It encodes CASSYPHQADTQYF.

In DNA form, the CDR3 reads TGTGCCAGCAGCGTCTCCGGGAGCCCCTTCGAGCAGTACTTC. Protein: CASSVSGSPFEQYF. The J gene is TRBJ2-7, the V gene TRBV9, with a weak D call TRBD2 (6 bases). V lost 2 bases to trimming and J lost 6 bases, with 15 bases between them. CDR1 is SGDLS, CDR2 YYNGEE, per germline. The CDR3 extends over 14 amino acids.

This clone has more than one count but fewer than ten. The chain carries TRBV5-1 and TRBJ1-1, with 10 bases identical to TRBD1. Germline loops: CDR1 SGHRS, CDR2 YFSETQ. Unmatched junction bases numbered 6, after V lost 0 bases and J lost 4 bases. This CDR3 region has 16 residues. CDR3 bases: TGCGCCAGCAGCTTGGCCGGGACAGGGGCGAGCACTGAAGCTTTCTTT. Translating gives CASSLAGTGASTEAFF. Together with reference TRBV5-1 and TRBJ1-1, the CDR3 gives the full variable domain: KAGVTQTPRYLIKTRGQQVTLSCSPISGHRSVSWYQQTPGQGLQFLFEYFSETQRNKGNFPGRFSGRQFSNSRSEMNVSTLELGDSALYLCASSLAGTGASTEAFFGQGTRLTVV.

The chain employs TRBV5-1 and TRBJ2-7; D not resolved. The V gene's germline CDR1 is SGHRS and CDR2 YFSETQ. Deletions cut 0 bases from V and 0 bases from J, with 7 bases between. The CDR3 is 14 amino acids. Here the CDR3 DNA reads TGCGCCAGCAGCTTGGGTGACTCCTCCTACGAGCAGTACTTC. Translating gives CASSLGDSSYEQYF.

The V call is TRBV14, the J call TRBJ1-6; no clear D gene. The CDR3 runs 15 residues. CDR1 SGHDN and CDR2 FVKESK come from the germline V gene. The ends were cut back, 0 bases at V and 8 bases at J, with 11 bases in the middle. The CDR3 loop is CASSQEASAYSPLHF. The CDR3 coding sequence is TGTGCCAGCAGCCAAGAGGCAAGTGCATATTCACCCCTCCACTTT.

V is TRBV5-5 and J is TRBJ1-1, with TRBD1 matching 9 bases. There are 14 residues in the CDR3. Germline CDR1 reads SGHKS; CDR2 reads YYEKEE (reference sequence). The V segment lost 4 bases and the J segment 4 bases; nucleotides outside the gene matches: 5. As DNA, the CDR3 is TGTGCCAGCAGCCTGGGGGACAGGGCCACTGAAGCTTTCTTT. As protein: CASSLGDRATEAFF.

This clone was seen only a few times. The gene calls are TRBV5-1 and TRBJ2-1; 9 bases are shared with TRBD2. This CDR3 region has 15 residues. J gave up 5 bases and V 0 bases, and 3 bases lay outside the gene matches. The V gene's germline CDR1 is SGHRS and CDR2 YFSETQ. The CDR3 reads CASSLAAGGNNEQFF. CDR3 nucleotides: TGCGCCAGCAGCTTGGCGGCGGGGGGGAACAATGAGCAGTTCTTC. Variable domain in full (rest from reference TRBV5-1 and TRBJ2-1): KAGVTQTPRYLIKTRGQQVTLSCSPISGHRSVSWYQQTPGQGLQFLFEYFSETQRNKGNFPGRFSGRQFSNSRSEMNVSTLELGDSALYLCASSLAAGGNNEQFFGPGTRLTVL.

J is TRBJ2-1 and V is TRBV5-1; 16 bases agree with TRBD2. The CDR3 runs to 17 residues. V lost 4 bases, J lost 10 bases, and 11 bases stayed unmatched. Germline V gene data show CDR1 as SGHRS and CDR2 as YFSETQ. The CDR3 sequence is CASSPGTSGRANLEQFF. CDR3 nucleotide sequence: TGCGCCAGCAGCCCTGGGACTAGCGGGAGGGCCAACTTAGAGCAGTTCTTC.

The V gene is TRBV7-9, the J gene TRBJ1-1, with D perhaps TRBD1 (6 bases). The CDR3 length is 17 residues. Trimming shortened V by 6 bases and J by 0 bases, and 20 bases separated the two germline ends. CDR1 is SEHNR and CDR2 is FQNEAQ in the germline V gene (reference sequence). DNA for the CDR3: TGTGCCAGCAGTTTTGACAGGAACCACGCCATGAACACTGAAGCTTTCTTT. Its translation is CASSFDRNHAMNTEAFF.

The chain carries TRBV5-5 and TRBJ1-5; the D is unclear. V was trimmed by 2 bases and J by 4 bases, leaving 10 bases between them. Germline V gives CDR1 SGHKS, CDR2 YYEKEE (reference sequence). The CDR3 covers 14 residues. This chain's CDR3 is CASSLIRQNQPQHF. CDR3 DNA sequence: TGTGCCAGCAGCTTAATCCGACAAAATCAGCCCCAGCATTTT.

CDR3 sequence: CAISGGSGGGSTDTQYF. CDR3 DNA: TGTGCCATCAGTGGGGGTAGCGGGGGAGGTAGCACAGATACGCAGTATTTT. The chain couples TRBV10-3 to TRBJ2-3, with 9 positions matching TRBD2. CDR1 and CDR2 from the germline V gene are ENHRY and SYGVKD. The CDR3 loop spans 17 amino acids. Trimming cost V 4 bases and J 0 bases; bases outside gene matches: 8.

The CDR3 coding sequence is TGTGCCAGCAGCTTAGGCATGGCGGGAGGTTCAGATACGCAGTATTTT. Translation: CASSLGMAGGSDTQYF. This chain uses TRBV7-7 with TRBJ2-3; 8 nucleotides line up with TRBD2. The CDR3 contains 16 residues. Trimming took 1 base from V and 4 from J; bases not matched to a gene: 7. CDR1 and CDR2 (germline): SSHAT, FNYEAQ (reference sequence).